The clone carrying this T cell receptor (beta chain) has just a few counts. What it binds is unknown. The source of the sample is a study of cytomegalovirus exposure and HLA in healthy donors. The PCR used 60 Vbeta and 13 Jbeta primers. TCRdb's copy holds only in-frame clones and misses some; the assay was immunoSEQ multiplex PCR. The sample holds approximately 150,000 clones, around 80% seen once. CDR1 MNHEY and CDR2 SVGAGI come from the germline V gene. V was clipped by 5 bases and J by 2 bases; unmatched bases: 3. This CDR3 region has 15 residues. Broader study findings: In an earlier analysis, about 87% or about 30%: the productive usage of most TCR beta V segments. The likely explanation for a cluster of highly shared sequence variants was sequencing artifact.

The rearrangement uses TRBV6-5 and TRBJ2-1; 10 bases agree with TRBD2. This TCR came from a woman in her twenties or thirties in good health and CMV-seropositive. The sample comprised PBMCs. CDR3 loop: CASSRTSGTYNEQFF. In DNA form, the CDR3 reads TGTGCCAGCAGTCGAACTAGCGGGACCTACAATGAGCAGTTCTTC.